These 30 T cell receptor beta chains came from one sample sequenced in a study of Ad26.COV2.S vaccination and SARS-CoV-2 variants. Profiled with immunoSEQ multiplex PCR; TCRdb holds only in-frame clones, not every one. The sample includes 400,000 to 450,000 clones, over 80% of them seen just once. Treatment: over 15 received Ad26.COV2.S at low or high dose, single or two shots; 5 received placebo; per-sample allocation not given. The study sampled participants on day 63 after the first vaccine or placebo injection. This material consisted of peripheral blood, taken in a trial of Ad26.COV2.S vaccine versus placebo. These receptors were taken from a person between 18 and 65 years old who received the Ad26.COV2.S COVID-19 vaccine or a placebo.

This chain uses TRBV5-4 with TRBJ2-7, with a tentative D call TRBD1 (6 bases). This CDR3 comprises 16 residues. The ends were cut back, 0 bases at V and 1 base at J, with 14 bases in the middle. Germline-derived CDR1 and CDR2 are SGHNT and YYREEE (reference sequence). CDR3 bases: TGTGCCAGCAGCTTGGTTGGGACACCCTCTTCCTACGAGCAGTACTTC. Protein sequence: CASSLVGTPSSYEQYF.

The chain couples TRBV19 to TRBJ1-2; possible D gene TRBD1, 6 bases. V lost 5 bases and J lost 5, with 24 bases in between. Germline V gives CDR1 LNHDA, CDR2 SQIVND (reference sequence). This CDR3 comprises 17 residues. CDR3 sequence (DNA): TGTGCCAGTAGTTCGAACTTTATGTGGGGAGGGGGGTATGGCTACACCTTC. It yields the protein CASSSNFMWGGGYGYTF.

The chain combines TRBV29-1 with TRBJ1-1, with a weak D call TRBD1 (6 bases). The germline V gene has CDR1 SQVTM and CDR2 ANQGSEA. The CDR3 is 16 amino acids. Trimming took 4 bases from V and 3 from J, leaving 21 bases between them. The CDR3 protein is CSVVSPQGPRDTEAFF. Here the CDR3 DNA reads TGCAGCGTTGTATCCCCACAGGGACCGAGGGACACTGAAGCTTTCTTT.

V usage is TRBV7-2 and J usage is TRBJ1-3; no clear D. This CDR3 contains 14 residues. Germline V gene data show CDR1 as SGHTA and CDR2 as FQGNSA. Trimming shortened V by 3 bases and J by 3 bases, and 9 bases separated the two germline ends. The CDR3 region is CASSFSVGGNTIYF. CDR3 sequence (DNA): TGTGCCAGCAGCTTTAGCGTCGGTGGAAACACCATATATTTT.

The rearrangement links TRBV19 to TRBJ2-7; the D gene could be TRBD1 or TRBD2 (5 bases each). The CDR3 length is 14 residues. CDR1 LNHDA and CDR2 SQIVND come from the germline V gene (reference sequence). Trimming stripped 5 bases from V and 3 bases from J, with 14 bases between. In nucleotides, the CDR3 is TGTGCCAGTAGTCCCGGGGACGGGGTCTACGAGCAGTACTTC. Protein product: CASSPGDGVYEQYF.

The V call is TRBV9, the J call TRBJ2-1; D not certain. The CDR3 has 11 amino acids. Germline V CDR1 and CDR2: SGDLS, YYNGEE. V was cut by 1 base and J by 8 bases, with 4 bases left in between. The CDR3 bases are TGTGCCAGCAGCGTAAGCGATGAGCAGTTCTTC. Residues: CASSVSDEQFF.

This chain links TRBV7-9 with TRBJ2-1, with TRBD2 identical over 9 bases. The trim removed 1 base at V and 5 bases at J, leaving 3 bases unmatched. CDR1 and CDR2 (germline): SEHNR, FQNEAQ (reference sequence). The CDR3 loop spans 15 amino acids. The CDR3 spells CASSLVKRGDNEQFF. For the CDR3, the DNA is TGTGCCAGCAGCTTAGTTAAGCGGGGGGACAATGAGCAGTTCTTC.

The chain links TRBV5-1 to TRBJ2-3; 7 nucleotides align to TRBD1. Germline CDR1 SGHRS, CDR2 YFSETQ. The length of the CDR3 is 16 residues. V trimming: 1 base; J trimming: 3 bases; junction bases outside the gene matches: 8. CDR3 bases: TGCGCCAGCAGCTTGTTTAACAGGGGTGGGACAGATACGCAGTATTTT. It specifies CASSLFNRGGTDTQYF.

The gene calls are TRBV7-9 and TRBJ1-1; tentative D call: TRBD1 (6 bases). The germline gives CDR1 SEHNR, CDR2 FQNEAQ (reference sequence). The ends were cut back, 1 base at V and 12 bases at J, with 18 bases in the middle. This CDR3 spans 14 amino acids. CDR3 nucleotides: TGTGCCAGCAGCTTAGGGGGGCAGGAAAAGGCAACTTTCTTT. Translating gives CASSLGGQEKATFF. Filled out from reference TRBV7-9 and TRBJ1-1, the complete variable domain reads DTGVSQNPRHKITKRGQNVTFRCDPISEHNRLYWYRQTLGQGPEFLTYFQNEAQLEKSRLLSDRFSAERPKGSFSTLEIQRTEQGDSAMYLCASSLGGQEKATFFGQGTRLTVV.

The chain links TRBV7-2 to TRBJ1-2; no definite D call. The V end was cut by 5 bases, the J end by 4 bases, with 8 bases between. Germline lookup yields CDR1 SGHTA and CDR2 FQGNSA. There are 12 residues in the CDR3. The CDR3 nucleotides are TGTGCCAGCAGCGTGACTGGCTATGGCTACACCTTC. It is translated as CASSVTGYGYTF.

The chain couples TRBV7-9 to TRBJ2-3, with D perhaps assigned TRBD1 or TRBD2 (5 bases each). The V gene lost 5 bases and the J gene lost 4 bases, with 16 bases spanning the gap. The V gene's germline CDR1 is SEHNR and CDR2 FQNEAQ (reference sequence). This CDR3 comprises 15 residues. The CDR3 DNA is TGTGCCAGCAGCATCAGGGTTGGGAGCGCAGATACGCAGTATTTT. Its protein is CASSIRVGSADTQYF.

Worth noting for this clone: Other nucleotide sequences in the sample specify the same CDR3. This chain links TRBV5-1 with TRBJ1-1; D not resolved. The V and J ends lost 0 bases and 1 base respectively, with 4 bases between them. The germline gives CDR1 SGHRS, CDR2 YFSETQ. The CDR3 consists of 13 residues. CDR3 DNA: TGCGCCAGCAGCTTGGTCAGGAACACTGAAGCTTTCTTT. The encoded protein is CASSLVRNTEAFF.

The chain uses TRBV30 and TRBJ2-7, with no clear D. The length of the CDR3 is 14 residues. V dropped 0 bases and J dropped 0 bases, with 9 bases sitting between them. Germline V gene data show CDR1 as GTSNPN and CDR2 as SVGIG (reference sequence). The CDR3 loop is CAWSVMGSSYEQYF. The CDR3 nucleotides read TGTGCCTGGAGTGTGATGGGCAGCTCCTACGAGCAGTACTTC.

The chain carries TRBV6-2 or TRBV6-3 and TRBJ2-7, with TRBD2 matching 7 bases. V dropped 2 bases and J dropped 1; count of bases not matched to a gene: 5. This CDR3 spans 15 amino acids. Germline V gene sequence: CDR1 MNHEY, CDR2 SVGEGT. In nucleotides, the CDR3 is TGTGCCAGCAGTTACATTGGGGAGGGGTCCTACGAGCAGTACTTC. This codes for CASSYIGEGSYEQYF.

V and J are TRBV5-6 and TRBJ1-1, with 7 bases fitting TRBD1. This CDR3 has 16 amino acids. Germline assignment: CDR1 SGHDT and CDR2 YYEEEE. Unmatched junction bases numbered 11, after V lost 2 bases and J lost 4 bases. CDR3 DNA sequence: TGTGCCAGCAGCTTAAAATTCGACAGGGCGGGCACTGAAGCTTTCTTT. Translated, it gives CASSLKFDRAGTEAFF.

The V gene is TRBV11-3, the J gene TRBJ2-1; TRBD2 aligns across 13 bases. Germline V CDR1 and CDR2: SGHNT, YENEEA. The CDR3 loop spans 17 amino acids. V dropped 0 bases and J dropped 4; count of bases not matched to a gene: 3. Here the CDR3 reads CASSLDRTSGGYNEQFF. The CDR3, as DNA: TGTGCCAGCAGCTTAGATAGGACTAGCGGGGGTTACAATGAGCAGTTCTTC.

The CDR3 loop reads CASSPPVGEKLFF. The CDR3, as DNA: TGTGCCAGCAGCCCCCCGGTAGGGGAAAAACTGTTTTTT. The J gene is TRBJ1-4, the V gene TRBV9; D uncertain. Germline CDR1 and CDR2: SGDLS and YYNGEE. Trimming pared 4 bases from V and 8 bases from J, leaving 12 bases between. The CDR3 is 13 amino acids.

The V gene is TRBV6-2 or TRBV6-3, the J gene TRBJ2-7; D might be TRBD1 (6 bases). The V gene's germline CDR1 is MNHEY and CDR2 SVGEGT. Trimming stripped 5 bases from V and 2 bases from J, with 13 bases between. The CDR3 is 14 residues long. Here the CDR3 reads CASSTNRVTYEQYF. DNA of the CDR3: TGTGCCAGCAGTACAAACAGGGTAACCTACGAGCAGTACTTC.

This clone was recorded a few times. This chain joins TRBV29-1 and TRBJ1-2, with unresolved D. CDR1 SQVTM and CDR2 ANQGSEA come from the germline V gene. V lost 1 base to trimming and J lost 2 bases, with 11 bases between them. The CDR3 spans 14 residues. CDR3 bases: TGCAGCGTTGAAGGGCGTTTCTACAACTATGGCTACACCTTC. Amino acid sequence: CSVEGRFYNYGYTF.

CDR3 in amino acids: CASSQGAPNSPLHF. The CDR3 bases are TGTGCCAGCAGCCAGGGGGCGCCGAATTCACCCCTCCACTTT. The V call is TRBV11-3, the J call TRBJ1-6; 8 bases match TRBD1. The CDR3 extends over 14 amino acids. Germline V gene lookup returns CDR1 SGHNT and CDR2 YENEEA. J lost 7 bases, V lost 5 bases, and 4 bases had no gene match.

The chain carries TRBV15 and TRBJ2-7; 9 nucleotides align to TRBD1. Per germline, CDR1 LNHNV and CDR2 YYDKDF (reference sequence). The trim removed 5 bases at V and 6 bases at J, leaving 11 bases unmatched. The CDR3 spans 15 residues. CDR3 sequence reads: CATSGRGQGPREQYF. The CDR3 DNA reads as TGTGCCACCAGCGGGAGGGGACAGGGCCCTCGCGAGCAGTACTTC.

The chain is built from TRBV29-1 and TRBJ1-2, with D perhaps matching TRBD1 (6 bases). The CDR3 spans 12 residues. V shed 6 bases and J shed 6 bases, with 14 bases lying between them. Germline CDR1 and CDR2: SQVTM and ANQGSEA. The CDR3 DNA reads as TGCAGCGTACTGAGGGGGTGGGATGGCTACACCTTC. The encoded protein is CSVLRGWDGYTF.

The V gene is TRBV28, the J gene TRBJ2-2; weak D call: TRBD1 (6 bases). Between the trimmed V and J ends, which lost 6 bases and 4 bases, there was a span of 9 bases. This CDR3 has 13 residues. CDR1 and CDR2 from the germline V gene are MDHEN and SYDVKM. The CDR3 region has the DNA TGTGCCAGCAGCTACAGGGCCACCGGGGAGCTGTTTTTT. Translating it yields CASSYRATGELFF.

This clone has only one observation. Here the CDR3 DNA reads TGTGCCAGCAGCTTGCTAGGACAGGGGAACTACGAGCAGTACTTC. The encoded protein is CASSLLGQGNYEQYF. This chain links TRBV5-6 with TRBJ2-7; 9 bases line up with TRBD1. Germline trimming cut 1 base from V and 3 bases from J; bases unmatched to any gene: 5. Looked up from germline, CDR1 is SGHDT and CDR2 is YYEEEE. The CDR3 covers 15 residues.

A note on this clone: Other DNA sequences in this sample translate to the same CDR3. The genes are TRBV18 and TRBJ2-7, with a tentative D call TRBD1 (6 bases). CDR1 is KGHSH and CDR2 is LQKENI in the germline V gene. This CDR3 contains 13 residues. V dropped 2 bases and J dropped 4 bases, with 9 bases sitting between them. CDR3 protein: CASSPSQGYEQYF. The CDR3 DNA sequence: TGTGCCAGCTCACCAAGCCAGGGGTACGAGCAGTACTTC.

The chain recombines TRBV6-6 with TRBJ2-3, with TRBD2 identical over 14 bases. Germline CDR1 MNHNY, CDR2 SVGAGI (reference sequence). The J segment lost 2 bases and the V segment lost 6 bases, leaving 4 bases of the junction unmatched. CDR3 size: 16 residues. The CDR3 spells CASRGLAGGLTDTQYF. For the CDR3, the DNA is TGTGCCAGCAGAGGACTAGCGGGGGGACTCACAGATACGCAGTATTTT.

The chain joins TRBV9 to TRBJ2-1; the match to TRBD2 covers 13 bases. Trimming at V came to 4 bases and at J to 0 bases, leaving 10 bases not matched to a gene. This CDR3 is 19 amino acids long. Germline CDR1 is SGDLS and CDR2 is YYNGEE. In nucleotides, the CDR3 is TGTGCCAGCAGCTTCGGGACTAGCGGGGATCCCCACTCCTACAATGAGCAGTTCTTC. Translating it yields CASSFGTSGDPHSYNEQFF.

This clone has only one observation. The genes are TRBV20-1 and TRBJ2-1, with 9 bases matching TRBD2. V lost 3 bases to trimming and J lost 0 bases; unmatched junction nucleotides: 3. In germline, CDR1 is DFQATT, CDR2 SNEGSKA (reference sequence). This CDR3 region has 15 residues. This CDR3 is CSASRLADSYNEQFF. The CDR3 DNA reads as TGCAGTGCTAGTCGACTAGCGGACTCCTACAATGAGCAGTTCTTC.

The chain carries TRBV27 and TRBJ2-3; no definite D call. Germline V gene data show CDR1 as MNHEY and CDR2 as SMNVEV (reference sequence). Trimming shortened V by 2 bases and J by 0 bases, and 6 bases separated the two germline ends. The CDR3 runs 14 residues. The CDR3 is CASSLAWSTDTQYF. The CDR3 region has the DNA TGTGCCAGCAGTTTAGCTTGGAGCACAGATACGCAGTATTTT.

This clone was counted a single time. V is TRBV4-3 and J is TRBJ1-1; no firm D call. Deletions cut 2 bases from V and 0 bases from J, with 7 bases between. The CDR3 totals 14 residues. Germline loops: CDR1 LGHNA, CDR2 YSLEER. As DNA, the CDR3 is TGCGCCAGCAGCCAATCCCCTATGAACACTGAAGCTTTCTTT. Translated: CASSQSPMNTEAFF.